These 9 T cell receptor beta chains were all obtained from the same sample, sequenced in a study of Graves' ophthalmopathy and Graves' hyperthyroidism. The TCR beta CDR3 regions underwent amplification from RNA transcripts. HTBI primers served in a first-round RT-PCR, which a second-round multiplex PCR followed. From the multiplex PCR reads, TCRdb called clonotypes with MiXCR, one entry per CDR3 protein. This sample carries about 480,000 distinct CDR3 sequences, 13% to 15% of them seen once, and the ten largest clones take approximately 9.8%. Material for sequencing was blood. Every receptor here comes from a young woman with Graves' ophthalmopathy.

This clonotype was counted ten times or more. The chain uses TRBV30 and TRBJ1-1; the D is unclear. The CDR3 is 14 residues long. The V and J ends lost 0 bases and 5 bases respectively, with 13 bases between them. The V gene's germline CDR1 is GTSNPN and CDR2 SVGIG (reference sequence). CDR3 protein: CAWSVHSGTTEAFF. In DNA form, the CDR3 reads TGTGCCTGGAGTGTACACTCGGGAACAACTGAAGCTTTCTTT.

This clonotype was counted ten times or more. V is TRBV28 and J is TRBJ1-2, with a possible D match to TRBD1 (5 bases). CDR3 length: 12 residues. V lost 10 bases and J lost 10, with 19 bases in between. Germline CDR1 and CDR2: MDHEN and SYDVKM. The CDR3: CATRWGVENYTF. CDR3 coding DNA: TGTGCCACCCGATGGGGGGTAGAGAACTACACCTTC.

This clonotype was detected many times. This sequence joins TRBV6-1 and TRBJ1-5; possibly TRBD1 for D (6 bases). V lost 6 bases to trimming and J lost 2 bases, with 14 bases between them. Germline CDR1 MNHNS, CDR2 SASEGT. The CDR3 contains 15 residues. The CDR3 spells CASRAGTIGNQPQHF. The CDR3 DNA sequence: TGTGCCAGCAGGGCCGGGACAATTGGCAATCAGCCCCAGCATTTT.

This clonotype was seen ten or more times. The V call is TRBV15, the J call TRBJ1-1, with unresolved D. The CDR3 is made up of 14 amino acids. The V and J ends lost 0 bases and 8 bases respectively, with 13 bases between them. Germline V gene lookup returns CDR1 LNHNV and CDR2 YYDKDF (reference sequence). The CDR3 spells CATSRDVGVREAFF. The CDR3 nucleotides are TGTGCCACCAGCAGAGATGTGGGAGTTCGGGAAGCTTTCTTT. The full variable domain, with the rest looked up from reference TRBV15 and TRBJ1-1, is DAMVIQNPRYQVTQFGKPVTLSCSQTLNHNVMYWYQQKSSQAPKLLFHYYDKDFNNEADTPDNFQSRRPNTSFCFLDIRSPGLGDTAMYLCATSRDVGVREAFFGQGTRLTVV.

This clonotype has ten or more counts. V gene TRBV6-5 combines with J gene TRBJ2-7, with D possibly TRBD1 on 6 matching bases. The CDR3 extends over 14 amino acids. Germline V gene data show CDR1 as MNHEY and CDR2 as SVGAGI. Trimming removed 6 bases from V and 2 bases from J, with 14 bases in between. The CDR3 region has the DNA TGTGCCAGCAGATCGGGGACACCCCCCTACGAGCAGTACTTC. It yields the protein CASRSGTPPYEQYF.

This clonotype appeared many times. The chain is built from TRBV24-1 and TRBJ2-2; 8 nucleotides align to TRBD1. The CDR3 spans 15 residues. Germline V gene data show CDR1 as KGHDR and CDR2 as SFDVKD. The J segment lost 5 bases and the V segment lost 0 bases, leaving 1 base of the junction unmatched. The CDR3 DNA reads TGTGCCACCAGTGATTTGCAGGGGGCAACCGGGGAGCTGTTTTTT. This sequence encodes CATSDLQGATGELFF.

The chain employs TRBV6-1 and TRBJ2-5; D not certain. Germline V CDR1 and CDR2: MNHNS, SASEGT. V lost 6 bases and J lost 5, with 16 bases in between. The CDR3 totals 14 residues. The DNA of the CDR3 is TGTGCCAGCAGCCCTGGGCCTCGGTTGGAGACCCAGTACTTC. It codes for CASSPGPRLETQYF.

This clonotype was counted at least ten times. This rearrangement joins TRBV29-1 to TRBJ2-1; tentative D call: TRBD2 (5 bases). Germline V gene sequence: CDR1 SQVTM, CDR2 ANQGSEA. Between the trimmed V and J ends, which lost 4 bases and 1 base, there was a span of 17 bases. The CDR3 has 16 amino acids. DNA for the CDR3: TGCAGCGTTGTTTCCATGGTGGGAGATTCCTACAATGAGCAGTTCTTC. It is translated as CSVVSMVGDSYNEQFF.

This clonotype was observed at least ten times. The chain couples TRBV12-3 or TRBV12-4 to TRBJ1-2, with 9 bases that match TRBD1. The CDR3 has 15 residues. V trimming: 5 bases; J trimming: 8 bases; junction bases outside the gene matches: 12. As DNA, the CDR3 is TGTGCCAGCAGTCCCCGGGACAGGGTGATTAAGGGCTACACCTTC. This codes for CASSPRDRVIKGYTF.